This TCR beta chain was found in a study of blood T cell repertoires in COVID-19. Study summary: The study drew acute and convalescent COVID-19 samples from the United States, Italy and Spain. T cells, B-cell-depleted T cells, or PBMCs provided the cDNA or gDNA that served as material.

The CDR3 sequence is 21 residues long. Germline assignment: CDR1 SGHVS and CDR2 FNYEAQ. V dropped 1 base and J dropped 2 bases, with 26 bases sitting between them. The assay was immunoSEQ multiplex PCR, and TCRdb's table has in-frame clones only and misses some. Here the sample spans nearly 200,000 clones, 84% being singletons. The sample comprised peripheral blood. The receptor's source is a human donor in a cohort sampled during active COVID-19. The chain uses TRBV7-6 and TRBJ1-4, with D possibly TRBD1 on 6 matching bases. CDR3 DNA sequence: TGTGCCAGCAGCTTAGGACCCCGGACAGCTTACGAGACACTTACTAATGAAAAACTGTTTTTT. Translated: CASSLGPRTAYETLTNEKLFF.